The present T cell receptor (beta chain) was sequenced within a study of T cell responses to AZD1222 COVID-19 vaccine. Study-wide findings and caveats: Spike-wide vaccine-associated CD4 TCRs dominated at 160-218 and 743-854.

This clone was seen a handful of times. The antigen is undetermined. Here immunoSEQ multiplex PCR was the method, and the copy in TCRdb shows in-frame clones only, minus some. The sample has more than 120,000 clones; over 75% are singletons. The CDR3 extends over 14 amino acids. Looked up from germline, CDR1 is MNHEY and CDR2 is SVGAGI. V was trimmed by 6 bases and J by 8 bases, leaving 14 bases between them. The sequence derives from an adult who received the MenACWY meningococcal vaccine as a control. The starting material was peripheral blood, obtained 28 days after the second dose of the MenACWY control vaccine. The chain employs TRBV6-5 and TRBJ1-6, with D perhaps TRBD1 (6 bases). This CDR3 is CASSPPGQHSPLHF. The DNA of the CDR3 is TGTGCCAGCAGCCCACCGGGACAACATTCACCCCTCCACTTT.